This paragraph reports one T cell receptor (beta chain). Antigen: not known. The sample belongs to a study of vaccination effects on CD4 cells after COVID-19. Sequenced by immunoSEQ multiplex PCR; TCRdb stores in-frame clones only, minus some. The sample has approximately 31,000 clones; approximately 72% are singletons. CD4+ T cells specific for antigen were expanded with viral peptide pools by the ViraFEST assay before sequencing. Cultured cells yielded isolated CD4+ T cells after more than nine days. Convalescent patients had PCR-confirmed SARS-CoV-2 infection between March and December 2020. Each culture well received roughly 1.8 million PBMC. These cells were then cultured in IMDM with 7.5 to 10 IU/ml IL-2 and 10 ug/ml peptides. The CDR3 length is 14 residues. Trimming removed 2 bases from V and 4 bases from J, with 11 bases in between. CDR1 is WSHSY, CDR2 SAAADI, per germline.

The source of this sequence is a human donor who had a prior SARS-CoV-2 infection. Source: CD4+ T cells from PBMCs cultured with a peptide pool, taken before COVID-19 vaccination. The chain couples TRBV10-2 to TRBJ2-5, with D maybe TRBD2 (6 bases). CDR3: CASSEVLALETQYF. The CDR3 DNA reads TGCGCCAGCAGTGAGGTCCTAGCGCTAGAGACCCAGTACTTC.